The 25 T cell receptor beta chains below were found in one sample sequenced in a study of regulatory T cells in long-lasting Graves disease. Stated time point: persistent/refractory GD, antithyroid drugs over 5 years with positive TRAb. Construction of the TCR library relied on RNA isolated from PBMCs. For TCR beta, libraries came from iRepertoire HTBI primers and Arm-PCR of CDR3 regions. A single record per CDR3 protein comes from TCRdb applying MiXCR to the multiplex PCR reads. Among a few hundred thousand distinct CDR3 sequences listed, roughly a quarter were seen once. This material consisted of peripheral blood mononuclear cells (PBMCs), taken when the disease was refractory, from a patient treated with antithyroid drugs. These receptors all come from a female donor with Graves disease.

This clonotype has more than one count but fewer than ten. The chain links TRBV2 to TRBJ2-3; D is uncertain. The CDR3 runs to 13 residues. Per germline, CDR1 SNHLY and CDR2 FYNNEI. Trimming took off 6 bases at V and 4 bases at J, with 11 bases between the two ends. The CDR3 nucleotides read TGTGCCAGCAGGCCCACGGGCGCAGATACGCAGTATTTT. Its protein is CASRPTGADTQYF.

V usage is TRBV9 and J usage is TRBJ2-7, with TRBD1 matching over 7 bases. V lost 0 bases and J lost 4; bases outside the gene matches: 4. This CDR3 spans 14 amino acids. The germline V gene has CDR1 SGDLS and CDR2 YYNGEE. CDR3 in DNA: TGTGCCAGCAGCGTAGGTGGGACAGAGTACGAGCAGTACTTC. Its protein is CASSVGGTEYEQYF.

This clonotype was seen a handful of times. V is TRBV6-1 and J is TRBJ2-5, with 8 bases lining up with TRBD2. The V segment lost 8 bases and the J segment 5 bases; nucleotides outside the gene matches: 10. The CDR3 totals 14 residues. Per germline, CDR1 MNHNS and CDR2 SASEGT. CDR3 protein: CASEPGTSRETQYF. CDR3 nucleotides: TGTGCCAGCGAACCAGGGACTAGTCGGGAGACCCAGTACTTC.

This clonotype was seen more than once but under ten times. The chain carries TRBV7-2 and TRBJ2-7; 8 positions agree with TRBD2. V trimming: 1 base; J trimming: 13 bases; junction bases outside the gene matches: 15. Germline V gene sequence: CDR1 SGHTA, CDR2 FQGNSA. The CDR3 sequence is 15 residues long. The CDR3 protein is CASSLEGFGGRSFYF. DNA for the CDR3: TGTGCCAGCAGCTTAGAGGGATTCGGCGGGAGGAGTTTTTACTTC.

The CDR3 region has the DNA TGTGCCAGCAGGCGAGACAGGGTCGGGGAGCTGTTTTTT. This encodes CASRRDRVGELFF. The V call is TRBV12-3 or TRBV12-4, the J call TRBJ2-2; 7 nucleotides align to TRBD1. V lost 6 bases, J lost 7 bases, and 5 bases stayed unmatched. The CDR3 covers 13 residues.

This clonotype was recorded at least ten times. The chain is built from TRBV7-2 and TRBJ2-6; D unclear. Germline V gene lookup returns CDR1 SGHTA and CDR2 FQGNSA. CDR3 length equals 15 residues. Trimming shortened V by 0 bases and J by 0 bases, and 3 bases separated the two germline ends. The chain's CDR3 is CASSLAVSGANVLTF. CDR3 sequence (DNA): TGTGCCAGCAGCTTAGCTGTCTCTGGGGCCAACGTCCTGACTTTC.

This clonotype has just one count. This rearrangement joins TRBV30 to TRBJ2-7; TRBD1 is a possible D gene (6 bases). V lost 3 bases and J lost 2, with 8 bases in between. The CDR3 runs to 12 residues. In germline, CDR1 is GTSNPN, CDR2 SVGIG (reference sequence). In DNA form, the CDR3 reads TGTGCCTGGAGGACAGGACCCTACGAGCAGTACTTC. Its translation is CAWRTGPYEQYF.

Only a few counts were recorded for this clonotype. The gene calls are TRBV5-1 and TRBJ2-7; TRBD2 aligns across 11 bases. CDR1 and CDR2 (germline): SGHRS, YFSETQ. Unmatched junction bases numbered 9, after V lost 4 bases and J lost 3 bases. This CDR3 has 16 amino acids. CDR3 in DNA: TGCGCCAGCAGCGGTGGACAGGGACTAGCGGACTACGAGCAGTACTTC. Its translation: CASSGGQGLADYEQYF.

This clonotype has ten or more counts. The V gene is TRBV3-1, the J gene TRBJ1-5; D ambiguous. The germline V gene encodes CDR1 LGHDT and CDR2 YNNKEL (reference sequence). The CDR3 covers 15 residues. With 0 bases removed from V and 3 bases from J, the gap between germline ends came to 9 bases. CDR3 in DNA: TGTGCCAGCAGCCAAGACTTCGGGAACAATCAGCCCCAGCATTTT. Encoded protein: CASSQDFGNNQPQHF. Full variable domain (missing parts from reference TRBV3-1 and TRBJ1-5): DTAVSQTPKYLVTQMGNDKSIKCEQNLGHDTMYWYKQDSKKFLKIMFSYNNKELIINETVPNRFSPKSPDKAHLNLHINSLELGDSAVYFCASSQDFGNNQPQHFGDGTRLSIL.

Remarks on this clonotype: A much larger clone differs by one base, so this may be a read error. Written as DNA, the CDR3 is TGTGCCAGCAGTTTATCGAGACCGATTACTGAAGCTTTCTTT. It codes for CASSLSRPITEAFF. V usage is TRBV27 and J usage is TRBJ1-1; D call uncertain. Trimming pared 0 bases from V and 5 bases from J, leaving 10 bases between. CDR1 MNHEY and CDR2 SMNVEV come from the germline V gene (reference sequence). This CDR3 region has 14 residues.

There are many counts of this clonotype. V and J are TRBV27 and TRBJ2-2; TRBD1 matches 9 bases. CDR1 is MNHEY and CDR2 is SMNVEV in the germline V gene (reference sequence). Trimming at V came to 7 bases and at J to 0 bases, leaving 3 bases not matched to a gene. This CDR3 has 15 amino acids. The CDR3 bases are TGTGCCAGCATACGACAGGGGGCGAACACCGGGGAGCTGTTTTTT. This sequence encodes CASIRQGANTGELFF.

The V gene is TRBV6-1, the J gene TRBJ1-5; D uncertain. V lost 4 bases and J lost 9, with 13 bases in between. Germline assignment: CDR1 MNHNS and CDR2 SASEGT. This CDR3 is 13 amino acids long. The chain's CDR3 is CASSALPGRPQHF. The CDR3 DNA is TGTGCCAGCAGTGCCCTTCCAGGTCGGCCCCAGCATTTT.

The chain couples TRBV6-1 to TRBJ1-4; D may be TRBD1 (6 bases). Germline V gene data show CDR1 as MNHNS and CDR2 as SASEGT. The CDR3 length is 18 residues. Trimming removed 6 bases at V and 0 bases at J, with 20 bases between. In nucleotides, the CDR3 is TGTGCCAGCAGAGCAACCGGGACACCCTTAGCAACTAATGAAAAACTGTTTTTT. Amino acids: CASRATGTPLATNEKLFF.

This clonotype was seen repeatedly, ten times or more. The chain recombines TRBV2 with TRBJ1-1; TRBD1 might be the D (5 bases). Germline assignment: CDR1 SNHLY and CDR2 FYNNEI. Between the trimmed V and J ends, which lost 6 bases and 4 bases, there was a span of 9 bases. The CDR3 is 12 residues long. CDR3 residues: CASSDSRTEAFF. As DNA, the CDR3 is TGTGCCAGCAGCGACAGCCGCACTGAAGCTTTCTTT.

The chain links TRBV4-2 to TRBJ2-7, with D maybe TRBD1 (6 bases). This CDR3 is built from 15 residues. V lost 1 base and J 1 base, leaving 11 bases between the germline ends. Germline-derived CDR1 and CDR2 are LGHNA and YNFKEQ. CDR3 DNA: TGTGCCAGCAGCCAAGGGACGACAGGATCCTACGAGCAGTACTTC. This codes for CASSQGTTGSYEQYF.

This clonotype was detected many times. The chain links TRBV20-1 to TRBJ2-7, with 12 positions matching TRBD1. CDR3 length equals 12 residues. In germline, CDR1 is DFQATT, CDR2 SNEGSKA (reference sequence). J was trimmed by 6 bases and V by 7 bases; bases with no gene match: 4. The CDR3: CSVGTGGAEQYF. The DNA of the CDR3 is TGCAGTGTCGGGACAGGGGGCGCCGAGCAGTACTTC.

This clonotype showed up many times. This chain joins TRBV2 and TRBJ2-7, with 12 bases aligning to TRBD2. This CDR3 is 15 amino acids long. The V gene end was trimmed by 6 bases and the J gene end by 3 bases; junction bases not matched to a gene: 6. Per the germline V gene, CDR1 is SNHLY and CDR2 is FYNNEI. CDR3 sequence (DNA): TGTGCCAGCAGACCCCCGGGACTAGCGGGCTACGAGCAGTACTTC. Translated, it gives CASRPPGLAGYEQYF.

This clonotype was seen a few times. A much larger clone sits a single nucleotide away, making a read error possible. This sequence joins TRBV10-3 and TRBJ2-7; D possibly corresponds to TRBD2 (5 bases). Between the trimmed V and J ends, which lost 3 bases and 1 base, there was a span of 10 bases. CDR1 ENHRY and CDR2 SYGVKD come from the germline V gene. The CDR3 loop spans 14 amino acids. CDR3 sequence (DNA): TGTGCCATCAGTGACGAGGGTGGGTCCTACGAGCAGTACTTC. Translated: CAISDEGGSYEQYF.

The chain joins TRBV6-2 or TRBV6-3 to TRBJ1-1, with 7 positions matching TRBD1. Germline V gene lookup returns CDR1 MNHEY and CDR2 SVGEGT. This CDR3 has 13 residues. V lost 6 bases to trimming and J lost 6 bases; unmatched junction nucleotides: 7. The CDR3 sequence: CASSFDRAAEAFF. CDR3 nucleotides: TGTGCCAGCAGCTTCGACAGGGCAGCTGAAGCTTTCTTT.

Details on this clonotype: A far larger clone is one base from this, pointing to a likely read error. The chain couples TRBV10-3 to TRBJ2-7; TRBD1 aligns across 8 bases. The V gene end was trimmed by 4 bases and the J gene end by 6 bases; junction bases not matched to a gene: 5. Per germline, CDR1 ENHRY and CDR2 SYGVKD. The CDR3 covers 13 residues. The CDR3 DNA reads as TGTGCCATCAGTGCAGCAGGGGGCATCGAGCAGTACTTC. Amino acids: CAISAAGGIEQYF.

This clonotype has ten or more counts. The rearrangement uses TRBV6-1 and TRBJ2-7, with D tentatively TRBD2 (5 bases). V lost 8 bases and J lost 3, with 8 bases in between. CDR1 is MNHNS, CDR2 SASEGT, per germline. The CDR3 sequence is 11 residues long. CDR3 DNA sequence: TGTGCCAGCTCGAGGGACTACGAGCAGTACTTC. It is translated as CASSRDYEQYF.

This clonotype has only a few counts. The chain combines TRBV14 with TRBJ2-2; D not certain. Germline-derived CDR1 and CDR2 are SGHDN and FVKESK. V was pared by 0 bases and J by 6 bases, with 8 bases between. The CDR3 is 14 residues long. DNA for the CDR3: TGTGCCAGCAGCCAAGATTGGGGTCCCGGGGAGCTGTTTTTT. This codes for CASSQDWGPGELFF. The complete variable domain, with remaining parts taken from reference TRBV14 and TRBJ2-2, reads EAGVTQFPSHSVIEKGQTVTLRCDPISGHDNLYWYRRVMGKEIKFLLHFVKESKQDESGMPNNRFLAERTGGTYSTLKVQPAELEDSGVYFCASSQDWGPGELFFGEGSRLTVL.

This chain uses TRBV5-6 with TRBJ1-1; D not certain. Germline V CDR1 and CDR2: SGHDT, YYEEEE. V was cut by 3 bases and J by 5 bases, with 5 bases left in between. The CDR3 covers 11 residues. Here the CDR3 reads CASSWRTEAFF. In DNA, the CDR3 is TGTGCCAGCAGCTGGAGAACTGAAGCTTTCTTT.

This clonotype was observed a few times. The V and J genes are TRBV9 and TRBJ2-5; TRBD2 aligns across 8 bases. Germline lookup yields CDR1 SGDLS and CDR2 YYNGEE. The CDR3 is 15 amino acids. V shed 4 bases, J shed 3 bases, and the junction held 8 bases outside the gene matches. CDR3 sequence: CASSPAGVGKETQYF. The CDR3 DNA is TGTGCCAGCAGCCCAGCGGGAGTGGGGAAAGAGACCCAGTACTTC.

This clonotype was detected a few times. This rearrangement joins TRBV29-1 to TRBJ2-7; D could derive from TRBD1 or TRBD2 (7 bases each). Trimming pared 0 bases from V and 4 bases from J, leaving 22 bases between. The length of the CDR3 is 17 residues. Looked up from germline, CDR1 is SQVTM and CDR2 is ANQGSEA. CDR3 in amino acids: CSVEDGGDTGVRYEQYF. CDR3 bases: TGCAGCGTTGAAGATGGGGGGGATACAGGGGTCCGTTACGAGCAGTACTTC.